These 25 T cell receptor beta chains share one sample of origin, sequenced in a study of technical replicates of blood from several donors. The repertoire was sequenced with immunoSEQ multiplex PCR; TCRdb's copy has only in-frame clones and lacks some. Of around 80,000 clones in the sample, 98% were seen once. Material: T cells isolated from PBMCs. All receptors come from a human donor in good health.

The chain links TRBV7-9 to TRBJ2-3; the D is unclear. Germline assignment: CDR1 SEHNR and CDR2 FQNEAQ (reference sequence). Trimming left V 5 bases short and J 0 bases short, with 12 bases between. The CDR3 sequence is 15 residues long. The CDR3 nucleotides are TGTGCCAGCAGCCGTTTATTTTCTAGCACAGATACGCAGTATTTT. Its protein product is CASSRLFSSTDTQYF.

DNA of the CDR3: TGTGCCAGCAGCCTACAGAGGGGGGGCCCCTACGAGCAGTACTTC. Its protein product is CASSLQRGGPYEQYF. The J gene is TRBJ2-7, the V gene TRBV7-8, with a weak D call TRBD2 (7 bases). The V end was cut by 5 bases, the J end by 2 bases, with 16 bases between. The germline CDR1 and CDR2 sequences are SGHVS and FQNEAQ. The CDR3 is 15 residues long.

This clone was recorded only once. The CDR3 sequence: CASRVGQGPPLSYNEQFF. CDR3 bases: TGTGCCAGCAGAGTGGGACAGGGTCCCCCTCTCTCCTACAATGAGCAGTTCTTC. The chain joins TRBV27 to TRBJ2-1, with TRBD1 identical over 9 bases. The CDR3 sequence is 18 residues long. Germline lookup yields CDR1 MNHEY and CDR2 SMNVEV (reference sequence). V shed 6 bases, J shed 0 bases, and the junction held 12 bases outside the gene matches.

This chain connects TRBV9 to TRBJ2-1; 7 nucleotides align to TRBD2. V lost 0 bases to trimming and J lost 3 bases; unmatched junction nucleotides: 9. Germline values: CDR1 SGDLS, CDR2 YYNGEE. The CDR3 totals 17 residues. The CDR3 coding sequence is TGTGCCAGCAGCGTAGAGTCCGGGGGGACTATCTACAATGAGCAGTTCTTC. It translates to CASSVESGGTIYNEQFF.

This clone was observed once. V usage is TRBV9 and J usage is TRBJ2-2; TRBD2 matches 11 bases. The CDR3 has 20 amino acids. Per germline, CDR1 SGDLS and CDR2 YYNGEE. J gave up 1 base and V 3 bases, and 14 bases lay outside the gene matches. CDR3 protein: CASSAPLKGLAEKNTGELFF. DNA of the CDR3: TGTGCCAGCAGCGCTCCCCTCAAGGGACTAGCGGAGAAGAACACCGGGGAGCTGTTTTTT.

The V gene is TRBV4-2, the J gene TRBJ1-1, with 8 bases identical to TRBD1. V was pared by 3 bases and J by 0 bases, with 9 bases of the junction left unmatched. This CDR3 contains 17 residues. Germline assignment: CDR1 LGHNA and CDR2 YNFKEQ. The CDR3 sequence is CASSHPRGRTMNTEAFF. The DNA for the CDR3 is TGTGCCAGCAGCCATCCCAGGGGGCGAACGATGAACACTGAAGCTTTCTTT.

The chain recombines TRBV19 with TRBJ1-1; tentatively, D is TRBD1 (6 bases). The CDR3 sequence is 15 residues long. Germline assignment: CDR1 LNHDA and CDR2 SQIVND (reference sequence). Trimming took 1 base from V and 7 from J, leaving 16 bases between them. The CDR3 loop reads CASSIGLSTGDEAFF. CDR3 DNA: TGTGCCAGTAGTATAGGTTTGTCGACAGGCGATGAAGCTTTCTTT.

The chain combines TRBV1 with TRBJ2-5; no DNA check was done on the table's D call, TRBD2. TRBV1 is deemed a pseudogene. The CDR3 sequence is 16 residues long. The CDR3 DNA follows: TGCACCAGCAGCCAAGAGTGGACTAGCGGGCAAGAGACCCAGTACTTC. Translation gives CTSSQEWTSGQETQYF.

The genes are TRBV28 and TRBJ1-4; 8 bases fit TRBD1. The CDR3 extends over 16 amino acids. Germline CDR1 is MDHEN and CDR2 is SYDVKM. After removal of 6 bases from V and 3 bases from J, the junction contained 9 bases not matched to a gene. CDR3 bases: TGTGCCAGCAGGGGGCAGCAGGGGGCGGCTAATGAAAAACTGTTTTTT. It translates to CASRGQQGAANEKLFF.

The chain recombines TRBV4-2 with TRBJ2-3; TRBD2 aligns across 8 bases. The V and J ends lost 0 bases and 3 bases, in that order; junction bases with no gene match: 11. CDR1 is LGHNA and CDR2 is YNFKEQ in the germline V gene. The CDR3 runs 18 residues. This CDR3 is CASSQEIRIAGYTDTQYF. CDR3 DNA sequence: TGTGCCAGCAGCCAAGAAATCAGAATAGCGGGATATACAGATACGCAGTATTTT.

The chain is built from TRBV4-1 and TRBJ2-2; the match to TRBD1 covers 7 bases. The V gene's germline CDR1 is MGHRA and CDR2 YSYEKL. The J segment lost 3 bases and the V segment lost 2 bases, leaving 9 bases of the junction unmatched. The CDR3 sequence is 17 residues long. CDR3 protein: CASSQPIDRVDTGELFF. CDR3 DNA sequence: TGCGCCAGCAGCCAACCCATCGACAGGGTAGACACCGGGGAGCTGTTTTTT.

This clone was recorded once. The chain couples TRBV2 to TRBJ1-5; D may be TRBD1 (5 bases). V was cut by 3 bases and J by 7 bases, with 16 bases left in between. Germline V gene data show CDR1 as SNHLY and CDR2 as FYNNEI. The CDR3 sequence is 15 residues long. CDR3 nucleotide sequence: TGTGCCAGCAGTGAGGGGGGGGTGGTAGGCCAGCCCCAGCATTTT. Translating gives CASSEGGVVGQPQHF.

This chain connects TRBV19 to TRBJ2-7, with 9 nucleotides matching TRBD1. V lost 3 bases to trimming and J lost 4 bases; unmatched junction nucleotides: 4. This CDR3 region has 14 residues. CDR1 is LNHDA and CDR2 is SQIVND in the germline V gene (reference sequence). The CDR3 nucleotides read TGTGCCAGTAGTATCACAGGGGGCGAATACGAGCAGTACTTC. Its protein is CASSITGGEYEQYF. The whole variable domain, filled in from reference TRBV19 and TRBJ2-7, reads DGGITQSPKYLFRKEGQNVTLSCEQNLNHDAMYWYRQDPGQGLRLIYYSQIVNDFQKGDIAEGYSVSREKKESFPLTVTSAQKNPTAFYLCASSITGGEYEQYFGPGTRLTVT.

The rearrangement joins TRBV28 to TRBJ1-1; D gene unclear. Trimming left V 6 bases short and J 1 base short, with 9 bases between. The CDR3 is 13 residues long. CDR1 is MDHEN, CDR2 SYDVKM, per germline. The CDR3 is CASRITQNTEAFF. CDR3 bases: TGTGCCAGCAGGATTACACAGAACACTGAAGCTTTCTTT. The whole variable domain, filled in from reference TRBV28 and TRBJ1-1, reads DVKVTQSSRYLVKRTGEKVFLECVQDMDHENMFWYRQDPGLGLRLIYFSYDVKMKEKGDIPEGYSVSREKKERFSLILESASTNQTSMYLCASRITQNTEAFFGQGTRLTVV.

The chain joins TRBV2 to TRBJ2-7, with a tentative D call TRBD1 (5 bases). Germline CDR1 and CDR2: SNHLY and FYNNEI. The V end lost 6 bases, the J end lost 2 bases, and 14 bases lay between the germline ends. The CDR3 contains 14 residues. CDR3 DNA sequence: TGTGCCAGCAGGTACTTCCAGGGTCCCTACGAGCAGTACTTC. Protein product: CASRYFQGPYEQYF.

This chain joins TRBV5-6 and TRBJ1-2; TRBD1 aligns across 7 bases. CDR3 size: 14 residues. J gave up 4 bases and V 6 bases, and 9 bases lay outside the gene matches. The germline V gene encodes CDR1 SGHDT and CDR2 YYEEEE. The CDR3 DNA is TGTGCCAGCACCGCGAGACAGGGACTCTATGGCTACACCTTC. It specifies CASTARQGLYGYTF.

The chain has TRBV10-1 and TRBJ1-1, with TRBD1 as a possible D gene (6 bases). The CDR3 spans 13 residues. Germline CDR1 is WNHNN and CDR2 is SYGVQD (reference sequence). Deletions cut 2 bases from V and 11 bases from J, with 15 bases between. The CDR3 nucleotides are TGCGCCAGCAGTGAGCCGGGGACAAAAAGGGCTTTCTTT. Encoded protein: CASSEPGTKRAFF.

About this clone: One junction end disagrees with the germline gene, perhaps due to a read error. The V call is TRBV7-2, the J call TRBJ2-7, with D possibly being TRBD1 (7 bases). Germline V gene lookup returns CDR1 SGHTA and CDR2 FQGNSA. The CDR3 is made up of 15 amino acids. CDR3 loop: CASNLLDRDSYEQYF. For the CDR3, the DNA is TGTGCCAGCAACTTACTCGACAGGGACTCGTACGAGCAGTACTTC.

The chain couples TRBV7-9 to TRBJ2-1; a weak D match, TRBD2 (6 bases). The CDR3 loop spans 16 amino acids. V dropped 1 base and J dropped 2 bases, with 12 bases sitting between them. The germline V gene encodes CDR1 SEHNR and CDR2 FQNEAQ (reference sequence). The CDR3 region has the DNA TGTGCCAGCAGCTTAGAAATTGGAGGGACCTACAATGAGCAGTTCTTC. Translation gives CASSLEIGGTYNEQFF.

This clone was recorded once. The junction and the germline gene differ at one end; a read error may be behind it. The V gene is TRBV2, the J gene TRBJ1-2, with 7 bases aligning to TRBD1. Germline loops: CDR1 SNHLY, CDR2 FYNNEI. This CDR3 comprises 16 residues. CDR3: CASSQALRGAYYGYTF. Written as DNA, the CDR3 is TGTGCCAGCAGTCAAGCCCTCAGGGGGGCGTACTATGGCTACACCTTC.

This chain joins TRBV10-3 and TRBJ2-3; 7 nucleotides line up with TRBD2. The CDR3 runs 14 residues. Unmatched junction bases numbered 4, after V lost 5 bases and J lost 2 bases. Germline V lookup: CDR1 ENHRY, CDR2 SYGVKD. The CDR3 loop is CAISLAEDTDTQYF. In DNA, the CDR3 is TGTGCCATCAGTCTAGCGGAGGACACAGATACGCAGTATTTT.

CDR3 amino acids: CASSFPGESTDTQYF. In nucleotides, the CDR3 is TGCGCCAGCAGCTTCCCAGGGGAAAGCACAGATACGCAGTATTTT. The rearrangement links TRBV5-1 to TRBJ2-3; D is perhaps TRBD1 (6 bases). CDR1 SGHRS and CDR2 YFSETQ come from the germline V gene. Trimming took 2 bases from V and 0 from J, leaving 10 bases between them. The CDR3 length is 15 residues.

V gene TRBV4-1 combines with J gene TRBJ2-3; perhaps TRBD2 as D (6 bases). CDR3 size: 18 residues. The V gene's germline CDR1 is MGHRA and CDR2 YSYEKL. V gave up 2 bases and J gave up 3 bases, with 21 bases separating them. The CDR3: CASSQRFGRGSRTDTQYF. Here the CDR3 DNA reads TGCGCCAGCAGCCAAAGGTTCGGTCGGGGGTCAAGGACAGATACGCAGTATTTT.

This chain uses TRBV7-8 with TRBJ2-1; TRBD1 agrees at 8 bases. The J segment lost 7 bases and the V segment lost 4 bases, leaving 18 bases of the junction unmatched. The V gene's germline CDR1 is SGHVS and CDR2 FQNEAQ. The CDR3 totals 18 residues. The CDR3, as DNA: TGTGCCAGCAGCTCCTGGGGGACAGGCCGGGGGCGAAGTAATGAGCAGTTCTTC. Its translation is CASSSWGTGRGRSNEQFF.

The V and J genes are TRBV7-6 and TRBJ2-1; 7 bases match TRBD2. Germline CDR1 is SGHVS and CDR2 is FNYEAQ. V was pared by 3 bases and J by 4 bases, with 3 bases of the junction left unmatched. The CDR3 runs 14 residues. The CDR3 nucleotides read TGTGCCAGCAGCTTTGCGGGAGAGTACAATGAGCAGTTCTTC. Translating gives CASSFAGEYNEQFF.